This T cell receptor (beta chain) was recovered during a study of OX40 agonist ivuxolimab in advanced cancers. Study conclusions and caveats: Averaging showed that CD8+ T cells had more expanded clones than CD4+ did.

Exclusion of a patient followed from autoimmune disease history or systemic immunosuppression. On this clone: The antigen remains unidentified.

The table came from immunoSEQ multiplex PCR; TCRdb's copy has only in-frame clones and leaves some out. The sample holds under 150,000 clones; approximately 90% are singletons and the top ten take 0.55% to 0.7%. The length of the CDR3 is 15 residues. V was pared by 4 bases and J by 3 bases, with 16 bases between. Germline CDR1 MDHEN, CDR2 SYDVKM. The sample consisted of CD4+ or CD8+ T cells sorted from blood, taken in a trial of the OX40 agonist ivuxolimab. This TCR was recovered from an adult with an advanced solid tumor such as melanoma, head and neck, liver or kidney cancer. The rearrangement uses TRBV28 and TRBJ2-7, with a tentative D call TRBD1 (5 bases). The CDR3 DNA is TGTGCCAGCAGTTACTCGCAGGGTGGGAACTACGAGCAGTACTTC. Protein sequence: CASSYSQGGNYEQYF.